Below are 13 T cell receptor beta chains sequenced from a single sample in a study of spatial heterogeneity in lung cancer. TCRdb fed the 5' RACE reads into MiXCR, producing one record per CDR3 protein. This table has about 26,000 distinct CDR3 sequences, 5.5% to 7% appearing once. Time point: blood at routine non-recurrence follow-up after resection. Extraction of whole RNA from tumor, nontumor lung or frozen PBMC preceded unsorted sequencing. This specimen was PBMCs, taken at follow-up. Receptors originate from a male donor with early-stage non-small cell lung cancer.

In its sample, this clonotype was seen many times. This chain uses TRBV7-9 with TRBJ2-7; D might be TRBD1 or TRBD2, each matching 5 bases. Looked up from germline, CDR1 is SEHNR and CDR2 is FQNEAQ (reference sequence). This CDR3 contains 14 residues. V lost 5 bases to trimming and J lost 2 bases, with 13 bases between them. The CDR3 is CASSPRDAPYEQYV. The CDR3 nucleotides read TGTGCCAGCAGCCCCCGGGACGCTCCCTACGAGCAGTACGTC.

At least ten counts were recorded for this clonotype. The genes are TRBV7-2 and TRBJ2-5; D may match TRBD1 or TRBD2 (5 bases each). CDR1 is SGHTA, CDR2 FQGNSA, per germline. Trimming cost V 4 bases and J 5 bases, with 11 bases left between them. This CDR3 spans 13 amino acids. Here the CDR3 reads CASSSSRGETQYF. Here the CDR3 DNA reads TGTGCCAGCAGCTCCTCGAGGGGTGAGACCCAGTACTTC. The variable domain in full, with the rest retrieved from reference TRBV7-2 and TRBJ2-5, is GAGVSQSPSNKVTEKGKDVELRCDPISGHTALYWYRQSLGQGLEFLIYFQGNSAPDKSGLPSDRFSAERTGGSVSTLTIQRTQQEDSAVYLCASSSSRGETQYFGPGTRLLVL.

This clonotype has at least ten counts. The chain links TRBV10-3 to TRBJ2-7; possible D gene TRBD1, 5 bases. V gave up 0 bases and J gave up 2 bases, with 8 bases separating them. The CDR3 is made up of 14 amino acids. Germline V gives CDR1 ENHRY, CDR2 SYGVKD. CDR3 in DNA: TGTGCCATCAGTGAGTCAGGGGCCGCCTACGAGCAGTACTTC. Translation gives CAISESGAAYEQYF.

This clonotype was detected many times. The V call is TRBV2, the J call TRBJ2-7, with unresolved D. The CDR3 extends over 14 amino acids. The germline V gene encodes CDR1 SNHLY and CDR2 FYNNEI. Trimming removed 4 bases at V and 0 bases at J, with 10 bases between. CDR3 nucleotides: TGTGCCAGCAGTGCGGACGGGCACTCCTACGAGCAGTACTTC. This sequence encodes CASSADGHSYEQYF.

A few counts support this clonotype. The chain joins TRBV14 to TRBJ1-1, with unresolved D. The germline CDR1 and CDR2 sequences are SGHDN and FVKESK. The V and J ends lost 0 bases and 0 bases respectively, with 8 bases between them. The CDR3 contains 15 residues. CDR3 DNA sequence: TGTGCCAGCAGCCAAGAGATAGGCTTGAACACTGAAGCTTTCTTT. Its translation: CASSQEIGLNTEAFF.

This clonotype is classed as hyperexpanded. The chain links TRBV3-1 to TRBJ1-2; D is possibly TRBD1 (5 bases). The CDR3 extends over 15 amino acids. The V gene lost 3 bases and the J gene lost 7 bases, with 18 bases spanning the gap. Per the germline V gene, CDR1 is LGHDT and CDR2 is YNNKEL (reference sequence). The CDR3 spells CASSHAFPGDRGYTF. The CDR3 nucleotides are TGTGCCAGCAGCCATGCCTTCCCGGGGGATCGTGGCTACACCTTC. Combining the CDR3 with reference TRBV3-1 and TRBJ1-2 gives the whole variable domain DTAVSQTPKYLVTQMGNDKSIKCEQNLGHDTMYWYKQDSKKFLKIMFSYNNKELIINETVPNRFSPKSPDKAHLNLHINSLELGDSAVYFCASSHAFPGDRGYTFGSGTRLTVV.

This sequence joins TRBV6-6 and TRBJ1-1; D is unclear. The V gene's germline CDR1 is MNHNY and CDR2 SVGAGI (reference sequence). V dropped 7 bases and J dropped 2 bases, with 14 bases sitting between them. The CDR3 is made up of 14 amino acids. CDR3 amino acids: CASTHGRANTEAFF. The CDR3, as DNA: TGTGCCAGCACCCATGGTCGTGCAAACACTGAAGCTTTCTTT.

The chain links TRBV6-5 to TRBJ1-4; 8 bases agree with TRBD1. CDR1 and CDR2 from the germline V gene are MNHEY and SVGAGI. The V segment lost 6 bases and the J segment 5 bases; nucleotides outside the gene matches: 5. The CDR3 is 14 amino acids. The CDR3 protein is CASRRQGRNEKLFF. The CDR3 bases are TGTGCCAGCAGACGACAGGGGAGAAATGAAAAACTGTTTTTT.

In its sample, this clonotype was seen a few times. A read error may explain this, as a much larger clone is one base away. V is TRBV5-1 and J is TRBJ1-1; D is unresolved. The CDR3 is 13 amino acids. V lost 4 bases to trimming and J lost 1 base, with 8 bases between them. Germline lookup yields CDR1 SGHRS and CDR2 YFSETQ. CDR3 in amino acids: CASSTDGNTEAFF. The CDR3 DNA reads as TGCGCCAGCAGCACGGACGGGAACACTGAAGCTTTCTTT. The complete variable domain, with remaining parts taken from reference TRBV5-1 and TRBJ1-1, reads KAGVTQTPRYLIKTRGQQVTLSCSPISGHRSVSWYQQTPGQGLQFLFEYFSETQRNKGNFPGRFSGRQFSNSRSEMNVSTLELGDSALYLCASSTDGNTEAFFGQGTRLTVV.

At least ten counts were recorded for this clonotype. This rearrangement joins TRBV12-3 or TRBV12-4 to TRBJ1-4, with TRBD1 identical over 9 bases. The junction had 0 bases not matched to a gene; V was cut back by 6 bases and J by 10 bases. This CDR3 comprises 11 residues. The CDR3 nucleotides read TGTGCCAGCAGGGACAGGGGAAAACTGTTTTTT. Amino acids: CASRDRGKLFF.

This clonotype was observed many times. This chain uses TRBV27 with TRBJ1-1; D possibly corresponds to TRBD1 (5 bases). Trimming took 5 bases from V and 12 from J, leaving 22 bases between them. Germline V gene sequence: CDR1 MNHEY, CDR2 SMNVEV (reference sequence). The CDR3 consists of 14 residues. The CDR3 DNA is TGTGCCAGCAGTACACGGGACGTACGCCAAAAAACTTTCTTT. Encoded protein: CASSTRDVRQKTFF.

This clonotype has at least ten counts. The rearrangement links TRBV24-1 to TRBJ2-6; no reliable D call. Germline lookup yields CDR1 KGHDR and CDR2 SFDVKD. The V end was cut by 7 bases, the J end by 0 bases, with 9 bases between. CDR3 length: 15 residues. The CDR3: CATSGAFSGANVLTF. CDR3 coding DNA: TGTGCCACCAGCGGAGCGTTCTCTGGGGCCAACGTCCTGACTTTC.

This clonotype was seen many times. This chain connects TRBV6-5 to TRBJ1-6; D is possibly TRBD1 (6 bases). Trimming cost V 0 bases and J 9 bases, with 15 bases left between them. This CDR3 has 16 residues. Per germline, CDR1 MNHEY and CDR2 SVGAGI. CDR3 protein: CASSYSIHRVASPLHF. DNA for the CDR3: TGTGCCAGCAGTTACTCGATTCACAGGGTGGCTTCACCCCTCCACTTT.